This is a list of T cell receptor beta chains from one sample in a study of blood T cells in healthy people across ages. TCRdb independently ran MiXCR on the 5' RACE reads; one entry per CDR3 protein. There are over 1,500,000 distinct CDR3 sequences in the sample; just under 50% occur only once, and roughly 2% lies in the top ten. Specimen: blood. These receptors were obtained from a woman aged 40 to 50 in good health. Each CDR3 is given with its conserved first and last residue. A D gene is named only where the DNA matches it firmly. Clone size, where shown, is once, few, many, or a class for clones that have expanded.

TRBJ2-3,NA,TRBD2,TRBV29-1,CSVASGGVADTQYF,TGCAGCGTTGCTAGCGGGGGAGTCGCAGATACGCAGTATTTT
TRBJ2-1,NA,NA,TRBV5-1,CASRQSGTRNEQFF,TGCGCCAGCAGACAATCCGGGACCCGCAATGAGCAGTTCTTC
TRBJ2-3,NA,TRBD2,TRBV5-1,CASSLEFAGGGVSDTQYF,TGCGCCAGCAGCTTGGAATTTGCGGGGGGAGGAGTTTCAGATACGCAGTATTTT
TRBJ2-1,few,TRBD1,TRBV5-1,CASSPPAGGGYNEQFF,TGCGCCAGCAGCCCCCCCGCAGGGGGCGGCTACAATGAGCAGTTCTTC
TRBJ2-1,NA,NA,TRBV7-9,CASSRTGTEEKQFF,TGTGCCAGCAGCCGAACCGGGACGGAAGAAAAGCAGTTCTTC
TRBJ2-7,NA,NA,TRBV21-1,CASSKAPTLSRDRGHEQYF,TGTGCCAGCAGCAAAGCTCCGACCCTATCTAGGGACAGGGGGCACGAGCAGTACTTC
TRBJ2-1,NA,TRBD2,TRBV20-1,CSARDVGGDDNEQFF,TGCAGTGCTAGAGATGTCGGGGGGGATGACAATGAGCAGTTCTTC
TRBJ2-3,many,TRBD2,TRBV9,CASSVAGGGTDTQYF,TGTGCCAGCAGCGTAGCCGGGGGGGGCACAGATACGCAGTATTTT
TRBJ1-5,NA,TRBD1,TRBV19,CASIGTGGAGQPQHF,TGTGCCAGTATCGGGACAGGGGGCGCCGGGCAGCCCCAGCATTTT
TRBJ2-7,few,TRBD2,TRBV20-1,CSASDASGYEQYF,TGCAGTGCTAGTGATGCTAGCGGCTACGAGCAGTACTTC
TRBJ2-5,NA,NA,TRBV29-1,CSVEGQHQETQYF,TGCAGCGTTGAAGGGCAGCACCAAGAGACCCAGTACTTC
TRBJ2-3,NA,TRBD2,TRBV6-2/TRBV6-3,CASRPTSGGPREYF,TGTGCCAGCAGACCCACTAGCGGGGGCCCTCGTGAGTATTTT
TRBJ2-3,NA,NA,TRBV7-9,CASSRPSSTDTQYF,TGTGCCAGCAGCCGGCCCTCTAGCACAGATACGCAGTATTTT
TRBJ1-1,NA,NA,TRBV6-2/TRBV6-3,CASSYSGRLNTEAFF,TGTGCCAGCAGTTACTCAGGGCGGTTGAACACTGAAGCTTTCTTT
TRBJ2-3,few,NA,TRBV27,CASTLGAAQYF,TGTGCCAGCACCCTAGGGGCGGCGCAGTATTTT
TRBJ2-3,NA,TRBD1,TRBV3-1,CASSQSSVGTGLRTQYF,TGTGCCAGCAGCCAATCCAGTGTTGGGACAGGCCTCCGTACGCAGTATTTT
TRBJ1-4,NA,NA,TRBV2,CASTVSSTNEKLFF,TGTGCCAGCACGGTGTCATCAACTAATGAAAAACTGTTTTTT
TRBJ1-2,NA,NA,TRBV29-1,CSAKAGDGYTF,TGCAGCGCTAAAGCAGGGGATGGCTACACCTTC
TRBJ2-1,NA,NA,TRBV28,CASSPNGGQYYSEQFF,TGTGCCAGCAGTCCCAACGGGGGACAGTACTACAGTGAGCAGTTCTTC
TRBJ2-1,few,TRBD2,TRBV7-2,CASSTGGLNEQFF,TGTGCCAGCAGCACGGGGGGGCTCAATGAGCAGTTCTTC
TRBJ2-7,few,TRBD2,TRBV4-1,CASSLLSGENYEQYF,TGCGCCAGCAGCCTTCTTAGCGGGGAGAACTACGAGCAGTACTTC
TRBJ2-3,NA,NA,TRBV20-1,CSARALGSFTDTQYF,TGCAGTGCTAGAGCCCTTGGGAGTTTCACAGATACGCAGTATTTT
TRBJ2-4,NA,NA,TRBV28,CASSLIIAKNIQYF,TGTGCCAGCAGTTTAATAATAGCCAAAAACATTCAGTACTTC
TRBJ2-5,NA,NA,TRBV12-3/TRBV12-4,CASSYLSGEETQYF,TGTGCCAGCAGTTACCTGAGTGGGGAAGAGACCCAGTACTTC
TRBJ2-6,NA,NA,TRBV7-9,CASSLSLGGATSGANVLTF,TGTGCCAGCAGTCTTTCCCTGGGGGGGGCCACCTCTGGGGCCAACGTCCTGACTTTC
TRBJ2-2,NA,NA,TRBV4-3,CASSQAMARGQANTGELFF,TGCGCCAGCAGCCAAGCTATGGCCCGGGGGCAGGCGAACACCGGGGAGCTGTTTTTT
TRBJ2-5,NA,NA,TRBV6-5,CASRGFGLPRETQYF,TGTGCCAGCAGGGGGTTCGGACTACCGCGAGAGACCCAGTACTTC
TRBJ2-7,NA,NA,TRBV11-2,CASSLERGVGGSYEQYF,TGTGCCAGCAGCTTAGAAAGGGGGGTCGGAGGCTCCTACGAGCAGTACTTC
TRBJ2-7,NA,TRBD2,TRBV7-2,CASSLVIAGGAPYEQYF,TGTGCCAGCAGCTTAGTGATAGCGGGGGGGGCCCCGTACGAGCAGTACTTC
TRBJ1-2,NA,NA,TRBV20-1,CSVRRGTYGYTF,TGCAGTGTAAGGAGAGGGACTTATGGCTACACCTTC
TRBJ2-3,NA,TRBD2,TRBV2,CASSGTRGPTDTQYF,TGTGCCAGCAGTGGGACTAGAGGACCCACAGATACGCAGTATTTT
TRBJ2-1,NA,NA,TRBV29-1,CGVEGYEQFF,TGCGGCGTTGAAGGGTATGAGCAGTTCTTC
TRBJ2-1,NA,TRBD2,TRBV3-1,CASSQLAGFNEQFF,TGTGCCAGCAGCCAACTAGCGGGGTTCAATGAGCAGTTCTTC
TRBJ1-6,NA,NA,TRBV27,CASRVQTSSYNSPLHF,TGTGCCAGCAGGGTACAGACGAGCTCCTATAATTCACCCCTCCACTTT
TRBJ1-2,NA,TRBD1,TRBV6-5,CASSRDRGLRGYTF,TGTGCCAGCAGCCGGGACAGGGGGCTGCGTGGCTACACCTTC
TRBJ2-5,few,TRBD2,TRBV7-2,CASSPSGKLAGRETQYF,TGTGCCAGCAGCCCAAGCGGGAAACTAGCGGGGAGGGAGACCCAGTACTTC
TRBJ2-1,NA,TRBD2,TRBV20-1,CSATLGGALNEQFF,TGCAGTGCTACCCTCGGGGGGGCCTTGAATGAGCAGTTCTTC
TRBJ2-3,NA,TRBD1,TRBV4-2,CASSQEAGGMVRDTQYF,TGTGCCAGCAGCCAAGAGGCAGGGGGCATGGTGAGAGATACGCAGTATTTT